This section outlines one TCR beta chain sequence together with its context. The entry originates in a study of shared clonotypes between healthy human individuals. Original processing methods: Quality scores were absent from the junction-only immunoSEQ sequences, so filtering differed. Some clones are missing from TCRdb's copy, which holds only in-frame ones; the method was immunoSEQ multiplex PCR. From that table come the V and J calls and clone size; the DNA was used to work out D and trimming. This sample carries 2 million to 3 million clones, roughly 92% of them seen once, and the ten largest clones take more than 0.12%. Sequenced input: naive CD4+ T cells sorted from blood. Subset denoted: CD45RA+ positively selected. This TCR came from a man younger than 35 in good health.

The chain's CDR3 is CASSPPEGYYEQYF. CDR3 nucleotides: TGTGCCAGCTCACCACCGGAGGGTTACTACGAGCAGTACTTC. The gene calls are TRBV18 and TRBJ2-7; TRBD2 might be the D (6 bases). The V end was cut by 0 bases, the J end by 3 bases, with 9 bases between. Per germline, CDR1 KGHSH and CDR2 LQKENI. This CDR3 contains 14 residues.